The sequence of this TCR beta chain was determined in a study of blood T cells in healthy people across ages. A second 7 to 11 cycle PCR used barcoded and J-beta primers. TCRdb re-analysed the 5' RACE reads in MiXCR, keeping a single row per CDR3 protein. This repertoire shows about 1,400,000 distinct CDR3 sequences, around 55% found once; its top ten account for 5% to 7%. The extraction recovered at least 6 micrograms of total RNA per sample. The CDR3 contains 13 residues. The junction had 3 bases not matched to a gene; V was cut back by 1 base and J by 10 bases. Germline assignment: CDR1 LNHNV and CDR2 YYDKDF (reference sequence). Study-wide points: Age advanced and TCR beta diversity per million T cells fell, roughly linearly.

On this clonotype: Its cognate antigen is unknown.

The gene calls are TRBV15 and TRBJ2-1, with TRBD2 matching 8 bases. This clonotype was sampled from a man between 18 and 35 years old in good health. The sample was blood. The CDR3 protein is CATSRGLAGEQFF. The CDR3, as DNA: TGTGCCACCAGCAGAGGGTTAGCGGGGGAGCAGTTCTTC.